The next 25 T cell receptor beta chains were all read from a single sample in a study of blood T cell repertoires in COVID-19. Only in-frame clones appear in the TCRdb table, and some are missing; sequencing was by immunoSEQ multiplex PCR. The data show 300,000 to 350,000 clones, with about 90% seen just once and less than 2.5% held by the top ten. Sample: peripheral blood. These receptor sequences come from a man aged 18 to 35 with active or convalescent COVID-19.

CDR3 nucleotides: TGTGCCAGCAGCCAAGATAACCTAGCGGGAGTCGCGAGTGTACCCCAGTACTTC. Protein sequence: CASSQDNLAGVASVPQYF. This rearrangement joins TRBV3-1 (or the pseudogene TRBV3-2) to TRBJ2-5; 10 bases agree with TRBD2. Looked up from germline, CDR1 is LGHDT and CDR2 is YNNKEL (reference sequence). The V segment lost 0 bases and the J segment 9 bases; nucleotides outside the gene matches: 16. This CDR3 is 18 amino acids long.

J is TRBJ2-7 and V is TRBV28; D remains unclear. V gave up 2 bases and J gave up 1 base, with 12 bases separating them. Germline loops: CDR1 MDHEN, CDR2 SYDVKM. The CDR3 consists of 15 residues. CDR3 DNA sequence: TGTGCCAGCAGTTTAATTGCGGAAACGTCCTACGAGCAGTACTTC. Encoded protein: CASSLIAETSYEQYF. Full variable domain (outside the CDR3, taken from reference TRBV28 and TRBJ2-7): DVKVTQSSRYLVKRTGEKVFLECVQDMDHENMFWYRQDPGLGLRLIYFSYDVKMKEKGDIPEGYSVSREKKERFSLILESASTNQTSMYLCASSLIAETSYEQYFGPGTRLTVT.

The CDR3 protein is CASSLVASGGANTGELFF. CDR3 coding DNA: TGCGCCAGCAGCTTGGTCGCTAGCGGGGGAGCGAACACCGGGGAGCTGTTTTTT. The gene calls are TRBV5-1 and TRBJ2-2, with 10 bases matching TRBD2. J lost 0 bases, V lost 0 bases, and 5 bases had no gene match. The germline gives CDR1 SGHRS, CDR2 YFSETQ. The CDR3 has 18 residues.

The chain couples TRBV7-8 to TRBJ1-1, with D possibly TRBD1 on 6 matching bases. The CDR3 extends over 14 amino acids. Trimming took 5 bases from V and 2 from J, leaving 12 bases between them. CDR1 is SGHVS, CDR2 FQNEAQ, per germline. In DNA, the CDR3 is TGTGCCAGCAGCCAGGACAGCTATAACACTGAAGCTTTCTTT. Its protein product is CASSQDSYNTEAFF.

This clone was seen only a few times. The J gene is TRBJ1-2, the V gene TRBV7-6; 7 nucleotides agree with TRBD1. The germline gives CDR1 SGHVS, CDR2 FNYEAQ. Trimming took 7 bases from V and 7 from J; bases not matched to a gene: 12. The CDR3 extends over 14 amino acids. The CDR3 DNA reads TGTGCCAGCAACCTACAGGGGTGGTTGCGTGGCTACACCTTC. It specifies CASNLQGWLRGYTF.

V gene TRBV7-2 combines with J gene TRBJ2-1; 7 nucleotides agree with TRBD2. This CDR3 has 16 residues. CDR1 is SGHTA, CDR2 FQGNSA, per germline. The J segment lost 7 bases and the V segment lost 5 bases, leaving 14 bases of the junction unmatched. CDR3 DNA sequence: TGTGCCAGCAGCCTAAAGCGCGGGGAGGGGTTGAATGAGCAGTTCTTC. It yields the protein CASSLKRGEGLNEQFF. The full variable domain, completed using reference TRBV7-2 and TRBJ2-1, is GAGVSQSPSNKVTEKGKDVELRCDPISGHTALYWYRQSLGQGLEFLIYFQGNSAPDKSGLPSDRFSAERTGGSVSTLTIQRTQQEDSAVYLCASSLKRGEGLNEQFFGPGTRLTVL.

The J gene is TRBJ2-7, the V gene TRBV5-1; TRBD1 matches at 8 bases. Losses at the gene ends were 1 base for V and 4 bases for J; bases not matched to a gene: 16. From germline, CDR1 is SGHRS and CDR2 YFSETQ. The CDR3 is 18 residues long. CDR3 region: CASSLIKPAAGGHYEQYF. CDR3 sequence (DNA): TGCGCCAGCAGCTTGATAAAACCCGCTGCAGGGGGCCATTACGAGCAGTACTTC.

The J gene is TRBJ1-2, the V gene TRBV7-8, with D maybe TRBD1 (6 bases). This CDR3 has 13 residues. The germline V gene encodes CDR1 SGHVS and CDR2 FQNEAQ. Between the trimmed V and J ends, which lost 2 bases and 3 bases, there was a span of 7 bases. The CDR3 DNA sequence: TGTGCCAGCAGCTTACAGGGGTACTATGGCTACACCTTC. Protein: CASSLQGYYGYTF.

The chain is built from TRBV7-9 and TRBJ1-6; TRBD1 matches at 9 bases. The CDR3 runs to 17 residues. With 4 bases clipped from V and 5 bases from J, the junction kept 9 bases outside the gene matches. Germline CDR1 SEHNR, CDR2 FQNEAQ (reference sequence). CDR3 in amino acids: CASSSNPGQGNNSPLHF. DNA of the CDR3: TGTGCCAGCAGCTCGAATCCGGGACAGGGTAATAATTCACCCCTCCACTTT.

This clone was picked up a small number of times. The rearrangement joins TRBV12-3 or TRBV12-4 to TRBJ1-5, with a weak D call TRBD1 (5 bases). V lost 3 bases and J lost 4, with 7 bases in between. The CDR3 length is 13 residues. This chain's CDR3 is CASSFGGNQPQHF. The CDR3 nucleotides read TGTGCCAGCAGTTTCGGGGGAAATCAGCCCCAGCATTTT.

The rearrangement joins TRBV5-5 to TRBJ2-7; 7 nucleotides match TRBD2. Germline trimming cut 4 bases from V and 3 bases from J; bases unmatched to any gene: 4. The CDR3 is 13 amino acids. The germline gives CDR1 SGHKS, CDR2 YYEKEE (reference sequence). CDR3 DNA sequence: TGTGCCAGCAGCCCCCGGGAGGTCTACGAGCAGTACTTC. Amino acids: CASSPREVYEQYF. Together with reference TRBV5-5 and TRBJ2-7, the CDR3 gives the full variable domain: DAGVTQSPTHLIKTRGQQVTLRCSPISGHKSVSWYQQVLGQGPQFIFQYYEKEERGRGNFPDRFSARQFPNYSSELNVNALLLGDSALYLCASSPREVYEQYFGPGTRLTVT.

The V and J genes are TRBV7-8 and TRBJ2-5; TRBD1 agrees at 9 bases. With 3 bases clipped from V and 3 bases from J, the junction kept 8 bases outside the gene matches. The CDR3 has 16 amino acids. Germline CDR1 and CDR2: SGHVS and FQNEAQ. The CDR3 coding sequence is TGTGCCAGCAGCTTTCCCCTCGACAGGGGGGAAGAGACCCAGTACTTC. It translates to CASSFPLDRGEETQYF.

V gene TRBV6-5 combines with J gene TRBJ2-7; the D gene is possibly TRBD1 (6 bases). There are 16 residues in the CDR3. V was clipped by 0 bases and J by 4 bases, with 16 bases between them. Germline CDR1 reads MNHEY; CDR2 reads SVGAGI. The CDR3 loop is CASSYSGGNSVYEQYF. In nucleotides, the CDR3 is TGTGCCAGCAGTTACTCAGGGGGAAATTCCGTTTACGAGCAGTACTTC.

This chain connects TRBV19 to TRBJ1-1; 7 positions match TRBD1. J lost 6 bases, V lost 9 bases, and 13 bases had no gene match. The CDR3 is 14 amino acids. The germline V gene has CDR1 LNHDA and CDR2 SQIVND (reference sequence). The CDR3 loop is CASERQGVAAEAFF. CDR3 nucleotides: TGTGCCAGCGAACGACAGGGTGTTGCGGCTGAAGCTTTCTTT.

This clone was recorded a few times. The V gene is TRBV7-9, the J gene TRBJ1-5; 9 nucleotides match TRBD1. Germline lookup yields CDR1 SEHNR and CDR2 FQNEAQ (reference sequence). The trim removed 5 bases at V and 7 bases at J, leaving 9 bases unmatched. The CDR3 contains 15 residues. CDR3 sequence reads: CASSPPGQGHQPQHF. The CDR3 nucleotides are TGTGCCAGCAGCCCACCGGGACAGGGACACCAGCCCCAGCATTTT. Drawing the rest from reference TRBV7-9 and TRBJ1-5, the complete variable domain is DTGVSQNPRHKITKRGQNVTFRCDPISEHNRLYWYRQTLGQGPEFLTYFQNEAQLEKSRLLSDRFSAERPKGSFSTLEIQRTEQGDSAMYLCASSPPGQGHQPQHFGDGTRLSIL.

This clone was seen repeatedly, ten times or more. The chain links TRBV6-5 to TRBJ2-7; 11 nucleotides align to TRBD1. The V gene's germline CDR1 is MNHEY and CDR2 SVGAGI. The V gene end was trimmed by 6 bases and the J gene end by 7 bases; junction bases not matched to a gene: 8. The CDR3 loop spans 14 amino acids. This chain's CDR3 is CASRLGQGAEEQYF. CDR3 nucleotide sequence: TGTGCCAGCAGGCTCGGACAGGGGGCGGAGGAGCAGTACTTC.

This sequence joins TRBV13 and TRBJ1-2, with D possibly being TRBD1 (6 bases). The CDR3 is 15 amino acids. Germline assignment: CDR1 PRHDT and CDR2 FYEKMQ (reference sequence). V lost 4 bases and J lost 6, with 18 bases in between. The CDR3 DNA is TGTGCCAGCAGCTCGAGGGAGACAGGCAACGATGGCTACACCTTC. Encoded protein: CASSSRETGNDGYTF.

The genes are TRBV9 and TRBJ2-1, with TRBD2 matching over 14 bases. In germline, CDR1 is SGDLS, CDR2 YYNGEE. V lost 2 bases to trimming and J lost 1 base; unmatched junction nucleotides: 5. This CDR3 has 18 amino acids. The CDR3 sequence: CASSVGTSGSFSYNEQFF. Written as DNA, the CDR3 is TGTGCCAGCAGCGTTGGGACTAGCGGGAGTTTTTCCTACAATGAGCAGTTCTTC.

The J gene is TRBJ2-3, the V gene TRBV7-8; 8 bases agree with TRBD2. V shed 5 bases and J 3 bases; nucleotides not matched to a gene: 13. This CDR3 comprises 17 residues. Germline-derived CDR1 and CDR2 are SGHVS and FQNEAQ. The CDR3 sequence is CASSPAGAGGLTDTQYF. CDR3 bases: TGTGCCAGCAGCCCCGCGGGGGCGGGGGGTTTAACAGATACGCAGTATTTT. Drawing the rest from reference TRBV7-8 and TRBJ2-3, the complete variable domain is GAGVSQSPRYKVAKRGQDVALRCDPISGHVSLFWYQQALGQGPEFLTYFQNEAQLDKSGLPSDRFFAERPEGSVSTLKIQRTQQEDSAVYLCASSPAGAGGLTDTQYFGPGTRLTVL.

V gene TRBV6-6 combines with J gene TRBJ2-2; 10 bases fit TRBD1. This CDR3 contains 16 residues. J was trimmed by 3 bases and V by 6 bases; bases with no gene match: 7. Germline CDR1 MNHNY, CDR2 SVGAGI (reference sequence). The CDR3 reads CASSPVGTGDTGELFF. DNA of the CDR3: TGTGCCAGCAGCCCCGTCGGGACAGGGGACACCGGGGAGCTGTTTTTT.

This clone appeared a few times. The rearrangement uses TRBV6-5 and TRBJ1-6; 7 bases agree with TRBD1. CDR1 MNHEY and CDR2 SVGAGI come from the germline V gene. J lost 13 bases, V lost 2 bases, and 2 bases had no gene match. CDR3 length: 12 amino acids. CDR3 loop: CASSYGGGPLHF. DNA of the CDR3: TGTGCCAGCAGTTACGGAGGGGGCCCCCTCCACTTT.

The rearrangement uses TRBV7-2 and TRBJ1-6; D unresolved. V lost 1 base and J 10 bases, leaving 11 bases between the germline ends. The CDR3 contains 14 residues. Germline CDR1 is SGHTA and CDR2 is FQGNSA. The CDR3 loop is CASSLGLTLSPLHF. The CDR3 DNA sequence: TGTGCCAGCAGCTTAGGTCTAACCCTATCACCCCTCCACTTT.

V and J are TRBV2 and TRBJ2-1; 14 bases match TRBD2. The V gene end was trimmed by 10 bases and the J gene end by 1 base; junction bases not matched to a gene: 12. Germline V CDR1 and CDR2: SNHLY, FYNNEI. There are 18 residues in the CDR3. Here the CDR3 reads CATPPGLAGGQSYNEQFF. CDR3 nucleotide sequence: TGTGCCACCCCCCCCGGACTAGCGGGGGGACAATCCTACAATGAGCAGTTCTTC.

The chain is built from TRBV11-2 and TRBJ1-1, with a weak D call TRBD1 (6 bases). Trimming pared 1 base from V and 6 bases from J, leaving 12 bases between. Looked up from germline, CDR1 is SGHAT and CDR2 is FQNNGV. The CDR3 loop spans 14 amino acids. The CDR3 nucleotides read TGTGCCAGCAGCTTAGGGGGACAACAGTCTGAAGCTTTCTTT. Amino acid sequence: CASSLGGQQSEAFF.

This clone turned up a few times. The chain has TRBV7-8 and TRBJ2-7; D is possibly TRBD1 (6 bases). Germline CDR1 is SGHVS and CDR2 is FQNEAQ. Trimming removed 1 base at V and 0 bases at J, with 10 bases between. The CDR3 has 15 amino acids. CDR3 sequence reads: CASSLGDRSSYEQYF. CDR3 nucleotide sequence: TGTGCCAGCAGCTTAGGAGACAGGAGCTCCTACGAGCAGTACTTC.